What follows are 28 T cell receptor beta chains derived from one specimen sequenced in a study of OX40 agonist ivuxolimab in advanced cancers. Libraries were built with the immunoSEQ multiplex PCR assay. The immuneACCESS repertoire file appears here via TCRdb, limited to in-frame rearrangements. These files lack a portion of the clones; in checked studies, under half of the deficit traces to unresolved V genes, and the cause of the others is not known. The sample includes more than 25,000 clones, with approximately 84% observed a single time. Together, the top ten hold about 27% of the sample. The sample in question was CD4+ or CD8+ T cells sorted from blood, obtained in a trial of the OX40 agonist ivuxolimab. Receptor source: an adult with an advanced solid tumor such as melanoma, head and neck, liver or kidney cancer.

This CDR3 is CASRTRTGTYEQYF. As DNA, the CDR3 is TGTGCCAGCAGGACACGTACAGGGACCTACGAGCAGTACTTC. The rearrangement links TRBV28 to TRBJ2-7, with D tentatively TRBD1 (6 bases). The CDR3 sequence is 14 residues long. V was shortened by 6 bases and J by 2 bases, with 14 bases between the two germline ends. The germline V gene encodes CDR1 MDHEN and CDR2 SYDVKM.

The chain has TRBV7-3 and TRBJ1-2; no clear D gene. Trimming took off 0 bases at V and 8 bases at J, with 16 bases between the two ends. CDR1 SGHTA and CDR2 FQGTGA come from the germline V gene. This CDR3 contains 15 residues. The CDR3 sequence is CASSLTFGGSGGYTF. CDR3 sequence (DNA): TGTGCCAGCAGCTTAACGTTTGGCGGCAGCGGCGGCTACACCTTC. The variable domain in full, with the rest retrieved from reference TRBV7-3 and TRBJ1-2, is GAGVSQTPSNKVTEKGKYVELRCDPISGHTALYWYRQSLGQGPEFLIYFQGTGAADDSGLPNDRFFAVRPEGSVSTLKIQRTERGDSAVYLCASSLTFGGSGGYTFGSGTRLTVV.

This chain uses TRBV5-4 with TRBJ2-1; either TRBD1 or TRBD2 may supply D (5 bases each). Germline V gives CDR1 SGHNT, CDR2 YYREEE (reference sequence). The CDR3 is 15 residues long. V was pared by 2 bases and J by 3 bases, with 12 bases between. DNA for the CDR3: TGTGCCAGCAGCTTCGCCGGGACCATCTACAATGAGCAGTTCTTC. Translated: CASSFAGTIYNEQFF.

This chain joins TRBV4-3 and TRBJ2-6; maybe TRBD1 (5 bases). This CDR3 contains 15 residues. V was shortened by 1 base and J by 1 base, with 5 bases between the two germline ends. Germline CDR1 reads LGHNA; CDR2 reads YSLEER. The CDR3 reads CASSQGQSGANVLTF. CDR3 bases: TGCGCCAGCAGCCAAGGACAGTCTGGGGCCAACGTCCTGACTTTC.

The chain is built from TRBV5-1 and TRBJ2-5; the D gene is possibly TRBD1 (6 bases). V shed 4 bases and J shed 5 bases, with 15 bases lying between them. This CDR3 contains 14 residues. Germline V gene data show CDR1 as SGHRS and CDR2 as YFSETQ. In DNA, the CDR3 is TGCGCCAGCAGCCCGGACAGAATACGGGAGACCCAGTACTTC. It codes for CASSPDRIRETQYF. Drawing the rest from reference TRBV5-1 and TRBJ2-5, the complete variable domain is KAGVTQTPRYLIKTRGQQVTLSCSPISGHRSVSWYQQTPGQGLQFLFEYFSETQRNKGNFPGRFSGRQFSNSRSEMNVSTLELGDSALYLCASSPDRIRETQYFGPGTRLLVL.

The V and J genes are TRBV19 and TRBJ2-1, with 7 bases aligning to TRBD2. The V gene end was trimmed by 3 bases and the J gene end by 7 bases; junction bases not matched to a gene: 3. The CDR3 has 13 residues. The V gene's germline CDR1 is LNHDA and CDR2 SQIVND (reference sequence). The CDR3 loop is CASSMTSKNEQFF. In DNA, the CDR3 is TGTGCCAGTAGTATGACTAGCAAGAATGAGCAGTTCTTC.

There are a few counts of this clone. The chain has TRBV5-5 and TRBJ1-2; D gene ambiguous. V was clipped by 4 bases and J by 3 bases, with 19 bases between them. CDR1 is SGHKS and CDR2 is YYEKEE in the germline V gene (reference sequence). The CDR3 contains 16 residues. The DNA for the CDR3 is TGTGCCAGCAGCCCAGATGGGCTTCTTGGCGACTATGGCTACACCTTC. Amino acid sequence: CASSPDGLLGDYGYTF. Together with reference TRBV5-5 and TRBJ1-2, the CDR3 gives the full variable domain: DAGVTQSPTHLIKTRGQQVTLRCSPISGHKSVSWYQQVLGQGPQFIFQYYEKEERGRGNFPDRFSARQFPNYSSELNVNALLLGDSALYLCASSPDGLLGDYGYTFGSGTRLTVV.

In its sample, this clone was seen once. CDR3 coding DNA: TGTGCCAGCAGTTCCTTGGGACAGGGACACATTCAGTACTTC. Residues: CASSSLGQGHIQYF. The chain joins TRBV6-5 to TRBJ2-4, with 9 bases identical to TRBD1. This CDR3 region has 14 residues. Germline CDR1 is MNHEY and CDR2 is SVGAGI. V trimming: 4 bases; J trimming: 8 bases; junction bases outside the gene matches: 6.

This clone occurred many times. This chain links TRBV27 with TRBJ2-7; perhaps TRBD2 as D (5 bases). In germline, CDR1 is MNHEY, CDR2 SMNVEV (reference sequence). V was pared by 2 bases and J by 0 bases, with 14 bases between. The CDR3 covers 16 residues. The CDR3 is CASSLGDRGLSYEQYF. CDR3 in DNA: TGTGCCAGCAGTTTAGGGGATAGAGGGCTCTCCTACGAGCAGTACTTC.

This chain links TRBV15 with TRBJ2-3; 9 bases fit TRBD1. This CDR3 contains 18 residues. V shed 4 bases, J shed 7 bases, and the junction held 18 bases outside the gene matches. Germline CDR1 is LNHNV and CDR2 is YYDKDF (reference sequence). Here the CDR3 reads CATSKVPGQGRWWNTQYF. CDR3 nucleotides: TGTGCCACCAGCAAAGTCCCGGGACAGGGACGGTGGTGGAATACGCAGTATTTT. Based on the CDR3 plus reference TRBV15 and TRBJ2-3, the full variable domain is DAMVIQNPRYQVTQFGKPVTLSCSQTLNHNVMYWYQQKSSQAPKLLFHYYDKDFNNEADTPDNFQSRRPNTSFCFLDIRSPGLGDTAMYLCATSKVPGQGRWWNTQYFGPGTRLTVL.

CDR3 loop: CASSYSVGRGNTEAFF. CDR3 DNA: TGTGCCAGCAGTTACTCGGTGGGGAGGGGGAACACTGAAGCTTTCTTT. The V and J genes are TRBV6-6 and TRBJ1-1; tentatively, D is TRBD1 (5 bases). The CDR3 is 16 amino acids. V gave up 0 bases and J gave up 1 base, with 12 bases separating them. Germline assignment: CDR1 MNHNY and CDR2 SVGAGI (reference sequence).

The chain recombines TRBV10-3 with TRBJ1-1, with TRBD1 as a possible D gene (6 bases). Germline V lookup: CDR1 ENHRY, CDR2 SYGVKD. V gave up 2 bases and J gave up 7 bases, with 14 bases separating them. The CDR3 sequence is 14 residues long. CDR3 sequence: CAISEPGQPREAFF. CDR3 in DNA: TGTGCCATCAGTGAGCCTGGACAGCCCCGTGAAGCTTTCTTT.

This clone occurred once. The chain is built from TRBV15 and TRBJ1-2, with TRBD1 matching 9 bases. Germline V lookup: CDR1 LNHNV, CDR2 YYDKDF (reference sequence). The V and J ends lost 4 bases and 8 bases, in that order; junction bases with no gene match: 5. CDR3 length: 13 residues. The CDR3 is CATSKQGARGYTF. CDR3 nucleotide sequence: TGTGCCACCAGCAAACAGGGGGCGAGGGGCTACACCTTC.

The V call is TRBV5-4, the J call TRBJ2-3; TRBD2 matches 11 bases. From germline, CDR1 is SGHNT and CDR2 YYREEE (reference sequence). CDR3 length: 15 amino acids. Unmatched junction bases numbered 4, after V lost 4 bases and J lost 3 bases. This CDR3 is CASSTGTSGTDTQYF. CDR3 nucleotides: TGTGCCAGCAGCACCGGGACTAGCGGAACAGATACGCAGTATTTT. Full variable domain (rest looked up from reference TRBV5-4 and TRBJ2-3): ETGVTQSPTHLIKTRGQQVTLRCSSQSGHNTVSWYQQALGQGPQFIFQYYREEENGRGNFPPRFSGLQFPNYSSELNVNALELDDSALYLCASSTGTSGTDTQYFGPGTRLTVL.

V is TRBV10-1 and J is TRBJ2-2, with D unresolved. Germline CDR1 WNHNN, CDR2 SYGVQD (reference sequence). The CDR3 length is 16 residues. V shed 4 bases and J shed 1 base, with 13 bases lying between them. CDR3 sequence (DNA): TGCGCCAGCAGTGGTCAAGGGATAGGGAACACCGGGGAGCTGTTTTTT. Translation: CASSGQGIGNTGELFF.

The rearrangement uses TRBV10-3 and TRBJ1-5; D is ambiguous. The V gene lost 5 bases and the J gene lost 0 bases, with 11 bases spanning the gap. In germline, CDR1 is ENHRY, CDR2 SYGVKD. The CDR3 is made up of 15 amino acids. The CDR3, as DNA: TGTGCCATCAGTAACCAGAACTATAGCAATCAGCCCCAGCATTTT. It translates to CAISNQNYSNQPQHF.

The gene calls are TRBV9 and TRBJ2-7; D might be TRBD2 (6 bases). CDR1 is SGDLS and CDR2 is YYNGEE in the germline V gene. The germline V and J ends were trimmed by 5 bases and 2 bases, with 20 bases remaining between them. The CDR3 has 16 amino acids. The CDR3 DNA is TGTGCCAGCAGTCGTCACAGCGGGTTGTCAGCCTACGAGCAGTACTTC. Translation: CASSRHSGLSAYEQYF.

This chain uses TRBV6-5 with TRBJ1-1, with a weak D call TRBD1 (6 bases). CDR3 size: 15 residues. CDR1 is MNHEY and CDR2 is SVGAGI in the germline V gene. V was pared by 0 bases and J by 3 bases, with 11 bases between. The CDR3 region is CASSYSSGAYTEAFF. CDR3 bases: TGTGCCAGCAGTTACTCGTCAGGGGCGTACACTGAAGCTTTCTTT.

The J gene is TRBJ2-7, the V gene TRBV6-6; D is possibly TRBD2 (5 bases). The V end lost 6 bases, the J end lost 5 bases, and 11 bases lay between the germline ends. The CDR3 runs to 12 residues. Germline CDR1 reads MNHNY; CDR2 reads SVGAGI (reference sequence). Here the CDR3 DNA reads TGTGCCAGCAGCGGCGTAGCGCACGAGCAGTACTTC. It specifies CASSGVAHEQYF.

The V call is TRBV9, the J call TRBJ2-1, with 7 bases identical to TRBD1. Trimming took 4 bases from V and 5 from J; bases not matched to a gene: 6. CDR1 is SGDLS, CDR2 YYNGEE, per germline. The CDR3 spans 14 residues. The CDR3 DNA sequence: TGTGCCAGCAGCCTATACAGGGGACACAATGAGCAGTTCTTC. The encoded protein is CASSLYRGHNEQFF.

The chain links TRBV9 to TRBJ1-2, with D possibly matching TRBD1 (6 bases). V shed 3 bases and J shed 5 bases, with 23 bases lying between them. The CDR3 is made up of 17 amino acids. Germline V gives CDR1 SGDLS, CDR2 YYNGEE. As DNA, the CDR3 is TGTGCCAGCAGCGGTGACAGGAGCCTCGCTTATAAATATGGCTACACCTTC. Translation: CASSGDRSLAYKYGYTF.

This chain joins TRBV28 and TRBJ2-2; TRBD2 matches at 7 bases. The J segment lost 3 bases and the V segment lost 4 bases, leaving 5 bases of the junction unmatched. The CDR3 length is 15 residues. Per germline, CDR1 MDHEN and CDR2 SYDVKM. CDR3 nucleotide sequence: TGTGCCAGCAGTTCTAAGCGGGACTACACCGGGGAGCTGTTTTTT. Translation: CASSSKRDYTGELFF.

This chain joins TRBV7-9 and TRBJ1-1; D is possibly TRBD1 (5 bases). The CDR3 extends over 11 amino acids. Trimming left V 0 bases short and J 10 bases short, with 6 bases between. The germline V gene has CDR1 SEHNR and CDR2 FQNEAQ (reference sequence). The CDR3 DNA reads TGTGCCAGCAGCTTAGCTCAGGGAGCTTTCTTT. Translating gives CASSLAQGAFF. Filled out from reference TRBV7-9 and TRBJ1-1, the complete variable domain reads DTGVSQNPRHKITKRGQNVTFRCDPISEHNRLYWYRQTLGQGPEFLTYFQNEAQLEKSRLLSDRFSAERPKGSFSTLEIQRTEQGDSAMYLCASSLAQGAFFGQGTRLTVV.

The V call is TRBV7-3, the J call TRBJ2-2, with D perhaps matching TRBD2 (5 bases). CDR1 and CDR2 (germline): SGHTA, FQGTGA. This CDR3 spans 13 amino acids. V was pared by 2 bases and J by 8 bases, with 9 bases between. CDR3 nucleotide sequence: TGTGCCAGCAGCTTAGCGGGTCCAGGGGAGCTGTTTTTT. It specifies CASSLAGPGELFF.

The chain is built from TRBV5-4 and TRBJ1-2, with D perhaps matching TRBD1 (6 bases). The V and J ends lost 7 bases and 4 bases respectively, with 14 bases between them. From germline, CDR1 is SGHNT and CDR2 YYREEE (reference sequence). The CDR3 is made up of 13 amino acids. The CDR3 DNA reads as TGTGCCAGCGGGCCCGGACAGATCTATGGCTACACCTTC. Translating gives CASGPGQIYGYTF.

The CDR3 loop is CASSKYKYRGGTEVKNIQYF. The CDR3 DNA follows: TGTGCCAGCAGCAAGTATAAGTACAGGGGGGGAACTGAGGTCAAAAACATTCAGTACTTC. The chain joins TRBV21-1 to TRBJ2-4; TRBD1, the table's D call, lacks a check against the DNA. TRBV21-1 is a known pseudogene. This CDR3 region has 20 residues.

This clone was observed a single time. This chain joins TRBV6-1 and TRBJ1-2; D remains ambiguous. The CDR3 is 13 amino acids. CDR1 MNHNS and CDR2 SASEGT come from the germline V gene. V was shortened by 2 bases and J by 4 bases, with 8 bases between the two germline ends. CDR3 residues: CASSESGGYGYTF. The CDR3 DNA is TGTGCCAGCAGTGAATCAGGCGGCTATGGCTACACCTTC.

The chain has TRBV6-5 and TRBJ2-1; D possibly corresponds to TRBD1 (5 bases). This CDR3 has 15 residues. Germline V CDR1 and CDR2: MNHEY, SVGAGI. Deletions cut 4 bases from V and 1 base from J, with 11 bases between. The CDR3 DNA sequence: TGTGCCAGCAGTTTTGGGGCTAATTCCTACAATGAGCAGTTCTTC. Protein sequence: CASSFGANSYNEQFF.